The clone carrying this T cell receptor (beta chain) was observed a few times. Its antigen is unknown. These data originate in a study of CD4 T cells in relation to SARS-CoV-2 and coronaviruses. The table came from immunoSEQ multiplex PCR; TCRdb's copy has only in-frame clones and leaves some out. The sample shows 20,000 to 25,000 clones, less than 75% of them seen only once. The unexposed donors gave CD4+ T cells in about 2011-2018, prior to COVID-19. The cells were cultured for about ten days before CD4+ T cells were isolated. Trimming removed 4 bases from V and 7 bases from J, with 11 bases in between. The CDR3 sequence is 12 residues long.

V usage is TRBV12-3 or TRBV12-4 and J usage is TRBJ2-7; D not certain. The TCR sequence derives from a human donor in good health. The sample was CD4+ T cells from PBMCs, cultured in vitro. CDR3 nucleotides: TGTGCCAGCAGTTCACCCCATGGGGAGCAGTACTTC. This gives the protein CASSSPHGEQYF.